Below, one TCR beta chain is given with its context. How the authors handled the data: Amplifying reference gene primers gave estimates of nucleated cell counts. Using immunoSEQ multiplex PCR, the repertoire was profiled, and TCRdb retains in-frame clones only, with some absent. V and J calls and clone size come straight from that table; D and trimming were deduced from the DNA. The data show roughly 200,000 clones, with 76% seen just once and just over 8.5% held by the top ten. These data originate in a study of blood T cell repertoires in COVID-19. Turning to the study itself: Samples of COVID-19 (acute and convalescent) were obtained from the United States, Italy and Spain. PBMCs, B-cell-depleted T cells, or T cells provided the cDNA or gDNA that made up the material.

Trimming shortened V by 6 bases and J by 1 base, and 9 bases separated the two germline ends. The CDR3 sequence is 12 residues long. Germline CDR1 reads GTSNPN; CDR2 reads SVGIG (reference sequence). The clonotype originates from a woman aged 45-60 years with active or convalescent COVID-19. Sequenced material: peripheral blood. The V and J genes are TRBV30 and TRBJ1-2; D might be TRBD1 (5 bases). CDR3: CACSGYNYGYTF. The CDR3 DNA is TGTGCCTGCTCAGGGTATAACTATGGCTACACCTTC. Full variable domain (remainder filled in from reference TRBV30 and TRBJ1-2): SQTIHQWPATLVQPVGSPLSLECTVEGTSNPNLYWYRQAAGRGLQLLFYSVGIGQISSEVPQNLSASRPQDRQFILSSKKLLLSDSGFYLCACSGYNYGYTFGSGTRLTVV.